The clone carrying this T cell receptor beta chain was detected a few times. Using a J-beta primer mix together with a sample-barcoded 5' primer, a second PCR was run for about 6 to 11 cycles. TCRdb re-called the 5' RACE reads through MiXCR, storing one row per CDR3 protein. Found here are 600,000 to 1,000,000 distinct CDR3 sequences, about three fifths of them singletons; the top ten hold about 20%. The data stem from a study of blood T cells in healthy people across ages. No fewer than 7 million PBMCs went into each sample. Germline CDR1 reads MGHDK; CDR2 reads SYGVNS. V was cut by 1 base and J by 13 bases, with 14 bases left in between. The CDR3 is made up of 13 amino acids.

The TCR originated in a man younger than 40 in good health. The chain employs TRBV25-1 and TRBJ2-4, with D perhaps TRBD2 (6 bases). Sequences were obtained from blood. CDR3 sequence: CASSEFSGLKQYF. The CDR3 nucleotides are TGTGCCAGCAGTGAATTTAGCGGACTAAAGCAGTACTTC.